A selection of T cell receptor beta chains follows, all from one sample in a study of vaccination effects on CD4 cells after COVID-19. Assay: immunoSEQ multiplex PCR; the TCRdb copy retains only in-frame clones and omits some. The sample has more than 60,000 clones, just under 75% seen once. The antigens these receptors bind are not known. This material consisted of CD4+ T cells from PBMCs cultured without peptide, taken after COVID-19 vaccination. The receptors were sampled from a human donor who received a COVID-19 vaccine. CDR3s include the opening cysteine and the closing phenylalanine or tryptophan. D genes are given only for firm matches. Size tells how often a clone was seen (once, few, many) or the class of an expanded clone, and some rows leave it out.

CDR3aa: CASSPRGANSPLHF; CDR3nt: TGTGCCAGCTCACCGCGGGGCGCGAATTCACCCCTCCACTTT; j_gene: TRBJ1-6; d_gene: -; v_gene: TRBV18; abundance: -
CDR3aa: CASSQLPGQRGGGYTF; CDR3nt: TGCGCCAGCAGCCAATTGCCGGGACAGCGAGGAGGGGGCTACACCTTC; j_gene: TRBJ1-2; d_gene: TRBD1; v_gene: TRBV4-1; abundance: -
CDR3aa: CASSRRTENEKLFF; CDR3nt: TGTGCCAGCAGCCGGAGGACAGAGAATGAAAAACTGTTTTTT; j_gene: TRBJ1-4; d_gene: -; v_gene: TRBV3-1/TRBV3-2; abundance: -
CDR3aa: CASSPAGLPREAFF; CDR3nt: TGTGCCAGCAGCCCGGCTGGACTTCCGAGAGAAGCTTTCTTT; j_gene: TRBJ1-1; d_gene: -; v_gene: TRBV5-4; abundance: -
CDR3aa: CASSPPGNYGYTF; CDR3nt: TGTGCCAGCAGCCCCCCAGGGAACTATGGCTACACCTTC; j_gene: TRBJ1-2; d_gene: -; v_gene: TRBV5-5; abundance: -
CDR3aa: CAWSFASTNEKLFF; CDR3nt: TGTGCCTGGAGTTTCGCTTCAACTAATGAAAAACTGTTTTTT; j_gene: TRBJ1-4; d_gene: -; v_gene: TRBV30; abundance: -
CDR3aa: CASRPRKVTEAFF; CDR3nt: TGTGCCAGCAGACCTCGTAAGGTCACTGAAGCTTTCTTT; j_gene: TRBJ1-1; d_gene: -; v_gene: TRBV12-3/TRBV12-4; abundance: few
CDR3aa: CASSYDILMPGNTIYF; CDR3nt: TGTGCCAGCAGTTATGACATCCTGATGCCTGGAAACACCATATATTTT; j_gene: TRBJ1-3; d_gene: -; v_gene: TRBV6-5; abundance: -
CDR3aa: CASSLDRATDTQYF; CDR3nt: TGTGCCAGCAGCCTGGACAGGGCCACAGATACGCAGTATTTT; j_gene: TRBJ2-3; d_gene: TRBD1; v_gene: TRBV7-9; abundance: few
CDR3aa: CASSYSRTENEKLFF; CDR3nt: TGTGCCAGCAGTTACTCGAGAACAGAAAATGAAAAACTGTTTTTT; j_gene: TRBJ1-4; d_gene: -; v_gene: TRBV6-2/TRBV6-3; abundance: -
CDR3aa: CASTPAAGGNQPQHF; CDR3nt: TGTGCCAGCACCCCGGCGGCGGGTGGGAATCAGCCCCAGCATTTT; j_gene: TRBJ1-5; d_gene: -; v_gene: TRBV28; abundance: few
CDR3aa: CASSLFRGSNSPLHF; CDR3nt: TGTGCCAGCAGCTTATTTCGGGGGTCGAATTCACCCCTCCACTTT; j_gene: TRBJ1-6; d_gene: -; v_gene: TRBV11-2; abundance: few
CDR3aa: CASSLAGGAGVYGYTF; CDR3nt: TGTGCCAGCAGCTTAGCAGGTGGGGCAGGGGTGTATGGCTACACCTTC; j_gene: TRBJ1-2; d_gene: -; v_gene: TRBV7-2; abundance: -
CDR3aa: CASSAGLAGRGGSAGELFF; CDR3nt: TGTGCCAGCAGTGCGGGACTAGCGGGCCGGGGCGGGTCGGCCGGGGAGCTGTTTTTT; j_gene: TRBJ2-2; d_gene: TRBD2; v_gene: TRBV2; abundance: -
CDR3aa: CASSGGAAYGYTF; CDR3nt: TGCGCCAGCAGCGGGGGGGCGGCCTATGGCTACACCTTC; j_gene: TRBJ1-2; d_gene: -; v_gene: TRBV10-2; abundance: -
CDR3aa: CASKTGGETGANVLTF; CDR3nt: TGTGCCAGCAAGACAGGGGGTGAGACTGGGGCCAACGTCCTGACTTTC; j_gene: TRBJ2-6; d_gene: TRBD1; v_gene: TRBV19; abundance: -
CDR3aa: CASSHRQGGGNTIYF; CDR3nt: TGTGCCAGCAGCCATCGGCAGGGAGGCGGAAACACCATATATTTT; j_gene: TRBJ1-3; d_gene: -; v_gene: TRBV3-1/TRBV3-2; abundance: few
CDR3aa: CASRARQTQYF; CDR3nt: TGTGCCAGTAGAGCCCGTCAGACCCAGTACTTC; j_gene: TRBJ2-5; d_gene: -; v_gene: TRBV19; abundance: -
CDR3aa: CASSLLAGGPYTGELFF; CDR3nt: TGTGCCAGCAGCCTTCTAGCGGGGGGGCCCTACACCGGGGAGCTGTTTTTT; j_gene: TRBJ2-2; d_gene: TRBD2; v_gene: TRBV7-2; abundance: once
CDR3aa: CASSRGETQYF; CDR3nt: TGTGCCAGCAGCCGGGGTGAGACCCAGTACTTC; j_gene: TRBJ2-5; d_gene: -; v_gene: TRBV12-3/TRBV12-4; abundance: -
CDR3aa: CAWSSQLTGNTIYF; CDR3nt: TGTGCCTGGAGTTCTCAACTCACTGGAAACACCATATATTTT; j_gene: TRBJ1-3; d_gene: -; v_gene: TRBV30; abundance: -
CDR3aa: CATQTSKVGSETQYF; CDR3nt: TGTGCCACCCAAACTAGCAAGGTCGGCTCGGAGACCCAGTACTTC; j_gene: TRBJ2-5; d_gene: -; v_gene: TRBV24-1; abundance: -
CDR3aa: CAISERHMTNTEAFF; CDR3nt: TGTGCCATCAGTGAGCGACACATGACGAACACTGAAGCTTTCTTT; j_gene: TRBJ1-1; d_gene: -; v_gene: TRBV10-3; abundance: -
CDR3aa: CASSFMRADTQYF; CDR3nt: TGTGCCAGCAGCTTCATGCGGGCAGATACGCAGTATTTT; j_gene: TRBJ2-3; d_gene: -; v_gene: TRBV11-2; abundance: -
CDR3aa: CATQGGGSTDTQYF; CDR3nt: TGTGCCACCCAAGGGGGGGGAAGCACAGATACGCAGTATTTT; j_gene: TRBJ2-3; d_gene: -; v_gene: TRBV24-1; abundance: -
CDR3aa: CASSLTTYNEQFF; CDR3nt: TGTGCCAGCAGCTTAACAACCTACAATGAGCAGTTCTTC; j_gene: TRBJ2-1; d_gene: -; v_gene: TRBV7-3; abundance: once
CDR3aa: CASSVNTPNTEAFF; CDR3nt: TGTGCCAGCAGTGTGAACACCCCGAACACTGAAGCTTTCTTT; j_gene: TRBJ1-1; d_gene: -; v_gene: TRBV2; abundance: -
CDR3aa: CAISSGAGNTQYF; CDR3nt: TGTGCCATCAGTTCCGGTGCCGGAAATACGCAGTATTTT; j_gene: TRBJ2-3; d_gene: -; v_gene: TRBV10-3; abundance: once
CDR3aa: CASSPPGQGAKGYGYTF; CDR3nt: TGTGCCAGCAGCCCACCGGGACAGGGGGCGAAAGGTTATGGCTACACCTTC; j_gene: TRBJ1-2; d_gene: TRBD1; v_gene: TRBV28; abundance: few